Listed below are T cell receptor beta chains from one sample, sequenced in a study of identical twins. MiXCR, run by TCRdb on the 5' RACE reads, gives a single entry per CDR3 protein. The table records about 790,000 distinct CDR3 sequences, roughly 18% of them present only once. These sequences were also reported in another study, on T cells expressing NK-cell markers.

The source material was PBMCs. The source of these receptors is a woman younger than 30 in good health. Both conserved end residues are part of each CDR3. The order of the fields is CDR3 protein, clone size, V gene. Not every row has a clone size; where given, it reads once, few, many or a size class.

CDR3: CASSNLVIFEETQYF
size: few
V: TRBV7-9

CDR3: CASSFEQATGVYEQYF
size: many
V: TRBV12-3/TRBV12-4

CDR3: CAISESTGTEAFF
size: few
V: TRBV10-3

CDR3: CASSQGLNSGETQYF
size: few
V: TRBV6-2/TRBV6-3

CDR3: CVSSLDFKAGELFF
size: once
V: TRBV7-3

CDR3: CAISGPSGRDNEQFF
size: -
V: TRBV10-3

CDR3: CASSGGQGQETQYF
size: once
V: TRBV9

CDR3: CASSSGTGSTDTQYF
size: -
V: TRBV5-1

CDR3: CASPDPGANVLTF
size: -
V: TRBV18

CDR3: CASSIQQGSSYEQYF
size: few
V: TRBV18

CDR3: CASSEAASGGAYEQYF
size: -
V: TRBV2

CDR3: CASSQVGGGANTGELFF
size: -
V: TRBV3-1

CDR3: CASSLSGARSTEAFF
size: -
V: TRBV12-3/TRBV12-4

CDR3: CAISGDLAGVTDTQYF
size: few
V: TRBV10-3

CDR3: CASHGGAGRYSSQPQHF
size: few
V: TRBV7-8

CDR3: CASKIRGQGEKTQYF
size: few
V: TRBV13

CDR3: CASSPTSTGELFF
size: few
V: TRBV18

CDR3: CASSLKQGHGYTF
size: -
V: TRBV7-9

CDR3: CASRGGTGEQYF
size: few
V: TRBV12-3/TRBV12-4

CDR3: CSATGTSGRPGTDTQYF
size: few
V: TRBV20-1

CDR3: CASSKQGLEQYF
size: -
V: TRBV11-3

CDR3: CASTETQQFF
size: -
V: TRBV12-3/TRBV12-4

CDR3: CASSLLNRGEQYF
size: -
V: TRBV7-8

CDR3: CASSFLQSGYNEQFF
size: -
V: TRBV7-9

CDR3: CASSLPGTVYNEQFF
size: -
V: TRBV5-1

CDR3: CASSKNRGNEKLFF
size: -
V: TRBV7-2

CDR3: CATSRQGSATEAFF
size: -
V: TRBV15

CDR3: CASSWTGGMYEQYF
size: -
V: TRBV7-9

CDR3: CASSRKLPQWETQYF
size: few
V: TRBV6-1

CDR3: CSAPTGQGRIAQYF
size: few
V: TRBV20-1

CDR3: CATSMNLNTEAFF
size: -
V: TRBV15

CDR3: CAIGEFGQGYEQYF
size: -
V: TRBV10-3

CDR3: CASSLGWSGETYEQYF
size: -
V: TRBV5-1

CDR3: CASSWLHGGPYYNEQFF
size: -
V: TRBV5-6

CDR3: CASSRVDYEQYF
size: -
V: TRBV3-1

CDR3: CASSYSTTAQSMETQYF
size: -
V: TRBV6-7

CDR3: CASSYTGGAYEQYF
size: -
V: TRBV5-1

CDR3: CASARTVQETQYF
size: few
V: TRBV12-5

CDR3: CASSQHGQGSPEAFF
size: few
V: TRBV3-1

CDR3: CASSLERVARGSPLHF
size: few
V: TRBV5-1

CDR3: CASSALDPGELFF
size: many
V: TRBV12-3/TRBV12-4

CDR3: CASTPDGGESSYNEQFF
size: -
V: TRBV7-8

CDR3: CSASSPGQLAYEQYF
size: few
V: TRBV20-1

CDR3: CASSLRQGWDGELFF
size: few
V: TRBV11-2

CDR3: CSVRSGPGELFF
size: -
V: TRBV29-1

CDR3: CASSARGAGIYEQYF
size: -
V: TRBV7-2

CDR3: CASSTGQKYGYTF
size: -
V: TRBV5-1

CDR3: CASWTPGRAKGYTF
size: -
V: TRBV6-1

CDR3: CASSLRALINNEQFF
size: few
V: TRBV12-3/TRBV12-4